The 24 T cell receptor beta chains below all came from one sample that was sequenced in a study of chronic HIV infection and antiretroviral therapy. A single record per CDR3 protein comes from TCRdb applying MiXCR to the 5' RACE reads. Of 30,000 to 35,000 distinct CDR3 sequences listed, over 7% were seen once; the top ten hold 2% to 2.5%. The specimen was peripheral blood. The source is an adult who had HIV and had not received antiretroviral therapy, or was an uninfected healthy control (not recorded which).

The chain combines TRBV28 with TRBJ1-1, with 9 bases aligning to TRBD1. The CDR3 sequence is 14 residues long. Germline V CDR1 and CDR2: MDHEN, SYDVKM. With V trimmed by 6 bases and J by 6 bases, 8 bases remained unmatched. The CDR3 DNA sequence: TGTGCCAGCAGCCTGGACAGGGGTCCCGCTGAAGCTTTCTTT. This sequence encodes CASSLDRGPAEAFF.

This clonotype was counted between two and nine times. The genes are TRBV3-1 and TRBJ2-7; D may be TRBD1 (6 bases). The V gene lost 4 bases and the J gene lost 9 bases, with 13 bases spanning the gap. The CDR3 sequence is 12 residues long. Germline CDR1 is LGHDT and CDR2 is YNNKEL (reference sequence). The CDR3 sequence: CASSRDRTRQYF. In nucleotides, the CDR3 is TGTGCCAGCAGCCGTGACAGGACGAGGCAGTACTTC.

This clonotype was counted many times. This rearrangement joins TRBV7-6 to TRBJ1-1; weak D call: TRBD1 (5 bases). The germline gives CDR1 SGHVS, CDR2 FNYEAQ. The CDR3 consists of 14 residues. The germline V and J ends were trimmed by 4 bases and 3 bases, with 12 bases remaining between them. The CDR3 DNA reads TGTGCCAGCAGCTCCGGGACGTTGGACACTGAAGCTTTCTTT. Translating gives CASSSGTLDTEAFF.

This clonotype came up many times. The J gene is TRBJ2-3, the V gene TRBV7-2, with a weak D call TRBD1 (6 bases). Germline V gene lookup returns CDR1 SGHTA and CDR2 FQGNSA. The V end was cut by 2 bases, the J end by 13 bases, with 13 bases between. This CDR3 is 12 amino acids long. The CDR3 sequence is CASSLYGDTKYF. As DNA, the CDR3 is TGTGCCAGCAGCTTATATGGGGACACCAAGTATTTT.

This clonotype was seen repeatedly, ten times or more. The rearrangement links TRBV2 to TRBJ1-2; D may be TRBD1 (5 bases). This CDR3 has 14 amino acids. The V end lost 8 bases, the J end lost 3 bases, and 16 bases lay between the germline ends. Germline values: CDR1 SNHLY, CDR2 FYNNEI. CDR3 loop: CASWEAAGHYGYTF. CDR3 bases: TGTGCCAGCTGGGAGGCGGCGGGGCACTATGGCTACACCTTC. The full variable domain, completed using reference TRBV2 and TRBJ1-2, is EPEVTQTPSHQVTQMGQEVILRCVPISNHLYFYWYRQILGQKVEFLVSFYNNEISEKSEIFDDQFSVERPDGSNFTLKIRSTKLEDSAMYFCASWEAAGHYGYTFGSGTRLTVV.

There are a few counts of this clonotype. The genes are TRBV12-3 or TRBV12-4 and TRBJ1-2; possibly TRBD1 for D (5 bases). V shed 0 bases and J shed 5 bases, with 10 bases lying between them. The CDR3 contains 14 residues. CDR3 residues: CASSLAAGLYGYTF. The DNA for the CDR3 is TGTGCCAGCAGTTTAGCCGCAGGGCTTTATGGCTACACCTTC.

CDR3 coding DNA: TGCAGCGTACAGGGTGAAGCCGGGGAGCTGTTTTTT. It codes for CSVQGEAGELFF. This sequence joins TRBV29-1 and TRBJ2-2; TRBD1 is a possible D gene (6 bases). This CDR3 is 12 amino acids long. In germline, CDR1 is SQVTM, CDR2 ANQGSEA. V shed 6 bases and J shed 6 bases, with 11 bases lying between them.

This clonotype came up a few times. This chain connects TRBV25-1 to TRBJ1-1, with TRBD1 matching 9 bases. The CDR3 consists of 13 residues. Trimming cost V 6 bases and J 6 bases; bases outside gene matches: 5. CDR1 and CDR2 (germline): MGHDK, SYGVNS. The CDR3 nucleotides are TGTGCCAGCAGAACACAGGGGGCACCTGAAGCTTTCTTT. Amino acid sequence: CASRTQGAPEAFF.

This clonotype was detected ten times or more. The V and J genes are TRBV27 and TRBJ2-5, with D hard to call. Trimming stripped 7 bases from V and 0 bases from J, with 9 bases between. The CDR3 consists of 13 residues. Germline V gene sequence: CDR1 MNHEY, CDR2 SMNVEV (reference sequence). The CDR3 nucleotides are TGTGCCAGCAAGGAGCCAAACCAAGAGACCCAGTACTTC. This sequence encodes CASKEPNQETQYF.

The V gene is TRBV7-9, the J gene TRBJ2-3; D is unresolved. The CDR3 extends over 14 amino acids. The V gene's germline CDR1 is SEHNR and CDR2 FQNEAQ (reference sequence). The ends were cut back, 1 base at V and 4 bases at J, with 9 bases in the middle. Written as DNA, the CDR3 is TGTGCCAGCAGCTTAGAGCAGGTCCCAGATACGCAGTATTTT. Amino acid sequence: CASSLEQVPDTQYF.

The table lists this clonotype with many counts. CDR3 in DNA: TGTGCCAGTACAAGCGGGGGGCGCAGCCAGCCCCAGCATTTT. Amino acid sequence: CASTSGGRSQPQHF. The chain couples TRBV19 to TRBJ1-5, with a possible D match to TRBD1 (6 bases). The CDR3 has 14 residues. V lost 7 bases, J lost 7 bases, and 17 bases lay in between. The germline CDR1 and CDR2 sequences are LNHDA and SQIVND (reference sequence).

The chain uses TRBV10-3 and TRBJ1-2; TRBD1 aligns across 11 bases. Germline loops: CDR1 ENHRY, CDR2 SYGVKD. The J segment lost 3 bases and the V segment lost 8 bases, leaving 2 bases of the junction unmatched. This CDR3 has 13 residues. The CDR3 region is CAIGGQGDYGYTF. The CDR3 DNA is TGTGCCATCGGGGGACAGGGGGACTATGGCTACACCTTC.

This clonotype was seen repeatedly, ten times or more. The chain couples TRBV5-1 to TRBJ2-5, with D possibly TRBD2 on 5 matching bases. The germline V gene has CDR1 SGHRS and CDR2 YFSETQ. The CDR3 covers 13 residues. The V end lost 4 bases, the J end lost 7 bases, and 14 bases lay between the germline ends. This chain's CDR3 is CASSPQARGTQYF. The CDR3 DNA reads as TGCGCCAGCAGCCCCCAAGCCCGGGGGACCCAGTACTTC.

This clonotype was seen ten or more times. The rearrangement links TRBV6-6 to TRBJ1-1; the match to TRBD1 covers 8 bases. The CDR3 is 17 amino acids. The V gene end was trimmed by 5 bases and the J gene end by 0 bases; junction bases not matched to a gene: 11. The germline V gene encodes CDR1 MNHNY and CDR2 SVGAGI (reference sequence). CDR3 in amino acids: CASSPSGQGIMNTEAFF. Here the CDR3 DNA reads TGTGCCAGCAGTCCCTCTGGACAGGGCATTATGAACACTGAAGCTTTCTTT.

This clonotype showed up just a few times. This chain links TRBV20-1 with TRBJ1-1, with TRBD1 matching 8 bases. The V gene end was trimmed by 0 bases and the J gene end by 1 base; junction bases not matched to a gene: 10. CDR1 and CDR2 (germline): DFQATT, SNEGSKA (reference sequence). This CDR3 contains 17 residues. CDR3: CSARDFGQGIGNTEAFF. The CDR3 coding sequence is TGCAGTGCTAGAGATTTCGGACAGGGAATTGGGAACACTGAAGCTTTCTTT.

This clonotype was recorded many times. The chain employs TRBV2 and TRBJ1-1; TRBD1 matches 9 bases. The V gene end was trimmed by 6 bases and the J gene end by 6 bases; junction bases not matched to a gene: 5. Germline lookup yields CDR1 SNHLY and CDR2 FYNNEI. The CDR3 loop spans 13 amino acids. The DNA for the CDR3 is TGTGCCAGCAGCGGACAGGGGTTCGCTGAAGCTTTCTTT. This gives the protein CASSGQGFAEAFF. The complete variable domain, with remaining parts taken from reference TRBV2 and TRBJ1-1, reads EPEVTQTPSHQVTQMGQEVILRCVPISNHLYFYWYRQILGQKVEFLVSFYNNEISEKSEIFDDQFSVERPDGSNFTLKIRSTKLEDSAMYFCASSGQGFAEAFFGQGTRLTVV.

The chain combines TRBV7-8 with TRBJ2-5; D perhaps matches TRBD1 (5 bases). The ends were cut back, 4 bases at V and 1 base at J, with 10 bases in the middle. The CDR3 spans 14 residues. The germline gives CDR1 SGHVS, CDR2 FQNEAQ. DNA for the CDR3: TGTGCCAGCAGCTCACAGGCGACCCAAGAGACCCAGTACTTC. This encodes CASSSQATQETQYF. The full variable domain, completed using reference TRBV7-8 and TRBJ2-5, is GAGVSQSPRYKVAKRGQDVALRCDPISGHVSLFWYQQALGQGPEFLTYFQNEAQLDKSGLPSDRFFAERPEGSVSTLKIQRTQQEDSAVYLCASSSQATQETQYFGPGTRLLVL.

The chain carries TRBV6-5 and TRBJ1-5; D remains unclear. V lost 2 bases and J lost 3, with 8 bases in between. This CDR3 is built from 14 residues. CDR1 and CDR2 from the germline V gene are MNHEY and SVGAGI. The CDR3 sequence: CASSYEFPNQPQHF. CDR3 nucleotide sequence: TGTGCCAGCAGTTACGAGTTCCCCAATCAGCCCCAGCATTTT.

This clonotype occurred many times. This sequence joins TRBV29-1 and TRBJ1-1; no clear D. V lost 6 bases and J 0 bases, leaving 11 bases between the germline ends. CDR3 length: 13 amino acids. Germline loops: CDR1 SQVTM, CDR2 ANQGSEA. The DNA for the CDR3 is TGCAGCGTATCACAGCGAATGAACACTGAAGCTTTCTTT. Its protein product is CSVSQRMNTEAFF.

This clonotype occurred many times. The V call is TRBV29-1, the J call TRBJ2-1; 10 bases align to TRBD2. Germline-derived CDR1 and CDR2 are SQVTM and ANQGSEA. J lost 9 bases, V lost 3 bases, and 8 bases had no gene match. The CDR3 spans 14 residues. This chain's CDR3 is CSVDRLAGEVEQFF. The CDR3 coding sequence is TGCAGCGTTGATAGGCTAGCGGGAGAAGTTGAGCAGTTCTTC.

Many counts were recorded for this clonotype. J is TRBJ1-1 and V is TRBV7-8, with D perhaps TRBD1 (5 bases). The germline V gene encodes CDR1 SGHVS and CDR2 FQNEAQ. The CDR3 covers 13 residues. V was pared by 7 bases and J by 2 bases, with 11 bases between. As DNA, the CDR3 is TGTGCCAGCATCCAGGGACTAAACACTGAAGCTTTCTTT. This encodes CASIQGLNTEAFF.

The rearrangement uses TRBV12-3 or TRBV12-4 and TRBJ2-6; possibly TRBD1 for D (7 bases). The CDR3 extends over 11 amino acids. Trimming cost V 8 bases and J 15 bases, with 14 bases left between them. The CDR3 coding sequence is TGTGCCAGCGGGGCTCAGGGGGGCCTGACTTTC. Its translation is CASGAQGGLTF.

V and J are TRBV29-1 and TRBJ1-1; the D gene is possibly TRBD1 (5 bases). The V end was cut by 7 bases, the J end by 2 bases, with 8 bases between. This CDR3 has 11 amino acids. Germline V gene data show CDR1 as SQVTM and CDR2 as ANQGSEA. DNA of the CDR3: TGCAGCGGTGACAGAAACACTGAAGCTTTCTTT. This translates into CSGDRNTEAFF.

This clonotype was detected only a few times. The CDR3 sequence is CASSPTGEGYYGYTF. The DNA of the CDR3 is TGTGCCAGCAGCCCGACAGGGGAAGGCTACTATGGCTACACCTTC. The chain recombines TRBV4-2 with TRBJ1-2; 8 positions agree with TRBD1. Unmatched junction bases numbered 7, after V lost 4 bases and J lost 3 bases. The CDR3 has 15 amino acids. CDR1 LGHNA and CDR2 YNFKEQ come from the germline V gene.